Sequencing of this TCR beta chain was carried out in a study of blood T cell repertoires in COVID-19. Some clones are missing from TCRdb's copy, which holds only in-frame ones; the method was immunoSEQ multiplex PCR. The repertoire holds under 250,000 clones, with approximately 90% as singletons. This clone was seen only once. The CDR3 loop spans 16 amino acids. Trimming stripped 1 base from V and 0 bases from J, with 10 bases between. Germline lookup yields CDR1 MNHNS and CDR2 SASEGT. Those who participated ranged in age from roughly 18 to 89 years and resided in 24 US areas. The sequencing input was PBMCs or T cells enriched from blood (not recorded which). The origin of this receptor is a man aged 35-49 years who had recovered from COVID-19. The rearrangement links TRBV6-1 to TRBJ1-5; possibly TRBD1 for D (5 bases). CDR3 bases: TGTGCCAGCAGTGAAGTGGTGACAGTTAGCAATCAGCCCCAGCATTTT. This encodes CASSEVVTVSNQPQHF.